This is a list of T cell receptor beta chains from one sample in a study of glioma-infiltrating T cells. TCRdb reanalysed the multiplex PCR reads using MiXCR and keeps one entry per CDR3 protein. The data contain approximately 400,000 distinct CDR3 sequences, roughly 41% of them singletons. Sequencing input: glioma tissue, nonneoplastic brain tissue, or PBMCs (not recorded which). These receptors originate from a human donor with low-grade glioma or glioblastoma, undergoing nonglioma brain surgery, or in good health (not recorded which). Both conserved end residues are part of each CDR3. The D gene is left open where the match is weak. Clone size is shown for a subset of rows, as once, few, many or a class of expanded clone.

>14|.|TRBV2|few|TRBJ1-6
TGTGCCAGCAGTGAAGTCTCAGACAATTCACCCCTCCACTTT
CASSEVSDNSPLHF
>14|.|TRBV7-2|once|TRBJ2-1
TGTGCCAGCACCGGAGGGGGAGCCTACAATGAGCAGTTCTTC
CASTGGGAYNEQFF
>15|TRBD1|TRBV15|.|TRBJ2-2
TGTGCCACCAGCACCGGGACAGCGAACACCGGGGAGCTGTTTTTT
CATSTGTANTGELFF
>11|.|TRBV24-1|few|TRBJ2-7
TGTGCCACCAGTGATGACGGTGGGCAGTACTTC
CATSDDGGQYF
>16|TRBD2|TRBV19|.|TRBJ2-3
TGTGCCAGTAGTATAGTGAGGACTAGCGGGGGAGATACGCAGTATTTT
CASSIVRTSGGDTQYF
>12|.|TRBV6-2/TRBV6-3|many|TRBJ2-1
TGTGCCAGCAGTTACCGGGAGAATGAGCAGTTCTTC
CASSYRENEQFF
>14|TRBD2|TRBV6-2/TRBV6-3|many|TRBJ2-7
TGTGCCAGCAACCACCGGGAGGCTCACTACGAGCAGTACTTC
CASNHREAHYEQYF
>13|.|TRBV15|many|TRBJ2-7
TGTGCCACCAGCAGAGATAGGGGCTACGAGCAGTACTTC
CATSRDRGYEQYF
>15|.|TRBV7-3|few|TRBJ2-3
TGTGCCAGCAGCATAGGGACATCGCGAGCAGATACGCAGTATTTT
CASSIGTSRADTQYF
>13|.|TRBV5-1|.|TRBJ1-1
TGCGCCAGCTGCGCGGAGATGAACACTGAAGCTTTCTTT
CASCAEMNTEAFF
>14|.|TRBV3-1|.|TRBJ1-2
TGTGCCAGCAGCCAAGAGGGTGGGGACGAAATCGGGACCTTC
CASSQEGGDEIGTF
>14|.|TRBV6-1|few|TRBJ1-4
TGTGCCAGCAGTCAGCACGGATATAATGAAAAACTGTTTTTT
CASSQHGYNEKLFF
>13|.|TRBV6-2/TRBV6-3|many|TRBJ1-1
TGTGCCAGCAGTTCTCGACCCAACACTGAAGCTTTCTTT
CASSSRPNTEAFF
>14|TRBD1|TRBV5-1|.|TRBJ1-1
TGCGCCAGCAGCTTGTTCAGGGGGCATACTGAAGCTTTCTTT
CASSLFRGHTEAFF
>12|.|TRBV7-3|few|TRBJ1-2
TGTGCCAGCAGCATGACAACGGGGGGCTACACCTTC
CASSMTTGGYTF
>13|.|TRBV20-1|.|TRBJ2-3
TGCAGTGTGTTGGACAAAAGAAAAGATACGCAGTATTTT
CSVLDKRKDTQYF
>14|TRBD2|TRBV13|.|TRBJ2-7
TGTGCCAGCAGCCCCGCTAGCGGGACCTACGAGCAGTACTTC
CASSPASGTYEQYF
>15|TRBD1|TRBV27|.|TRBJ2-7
TGTGCCAGCAGTTTTAGGGCAGGGGGCTCCTACGAGCAGTACTTC
CASSFRAGGSYEQYF
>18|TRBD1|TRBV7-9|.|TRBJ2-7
TGTGCCAGCAGCCCTAGTGGGACAGGGGACTCCCACTCCTACGAGCAGTACTTC
CASSPSGTGDSHSYEQYF
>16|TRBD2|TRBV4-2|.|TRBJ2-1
TGTGCCAGCAGCCCCCCTCGCCAGCGGGGGCACAATGAGCAGTTCTTC
CASSPPRQRGHNEQFF
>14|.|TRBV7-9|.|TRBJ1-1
TGCGCCAGCAGCCGGATAAAGGAGAACACTGAAGCTTTCTTT
CASSRIKENTEAFF
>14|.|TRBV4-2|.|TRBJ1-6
TGTACCAGCAGCCCACACACTGCAAATTCACCCCTCCACTTT
CTSSPHTANSPLHF
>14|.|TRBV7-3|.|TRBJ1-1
TGTGCCAGCAGCTTAGACGGGGGGGACACTGAAGCTTTCTTT
CASSLDGGDTEAFF
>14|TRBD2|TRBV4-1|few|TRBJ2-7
TGCGCCAGCAGCCATCGGGGGGAGAGGTACGAGCAGTACTTC
CASSHRGERYEQYF
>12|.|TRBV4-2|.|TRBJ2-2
TGTGCCAGCAGCCAGACGGAGCGGGAGCTGTTTTTT
CASSQTERELFF
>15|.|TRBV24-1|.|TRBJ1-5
TGTGCCAGCGGTTTATTGCCCAGGGACAATCAGCCCCAGCGTTTT
CASGLLPRDNQPQRF
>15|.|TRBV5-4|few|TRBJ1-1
TGTGCCAGCAGCTTGGAGGGTCGGATGAACACTGAAGCTTTCTTT
CASSLEGRMNTEAFF
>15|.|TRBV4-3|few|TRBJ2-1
TGCGCCAGCAGCCAAGATGGGAATTCAGCGGAGGAGCAGTTCTTC
CASSQDGNSAEEQFF
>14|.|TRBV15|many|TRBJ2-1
TGTGCCACCAGCAGTTCACTAGTTGGAAATGAGCAGTTCTTC
CATSSSLVGNEQFF
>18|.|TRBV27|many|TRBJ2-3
TGTGCCAGCAGTCGCCGACGCTATGAGGGGCTATTCACAGATACGCAGTATTTT
CASSRRRYEGLFTDTQYF
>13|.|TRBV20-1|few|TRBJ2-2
TGCAGTGCTAGGACAGGGAACACCGGGGAGCTGTTTTTT
CSARTGNTGELFF
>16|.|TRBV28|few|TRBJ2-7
TGTGCCAGCAGTTTATCGGGCAGGGTACCCTCCTACGAGCAGTACTTC
CASSLSGRVPSYEQYF
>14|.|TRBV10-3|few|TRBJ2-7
TGTGCCATCAGTGAGTCAACAGATAATTACGAGCAGTACTTC
CAISESTDNYEQYF
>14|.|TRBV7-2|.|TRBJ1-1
TGTGCCAGCAGCTTAGGCGGGTCCGGCGAGGTGGCTTTCTTT
CASSLGGSGEVAFF
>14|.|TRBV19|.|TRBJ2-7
TGTGCCAGTAGTAATGGGATGAGCTCCTACGAGCAGTACTTC
CASSNGMSSYEQYF
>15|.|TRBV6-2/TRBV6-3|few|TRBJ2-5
TGTGCCAGCAGTTACTCCACAGCGGGCAAGGAGACCCAGTACTTC
CASSYSTAGKETQYF
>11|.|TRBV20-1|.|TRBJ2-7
TGCAGTGCCGGGATAGGGGACGAGCAGTACTTC
CSAGIGDEQYF
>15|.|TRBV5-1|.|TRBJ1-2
TGCGCCAGCAGCTTCGGACACTATAATAACTATGGCTACACCTTC
CASSFGHYNNYGYTF
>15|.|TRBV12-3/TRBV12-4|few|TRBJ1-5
TGTGCCAGCAGTTTATCGGCAAATAGCAATCAGCCCCAGCATTTT
CASSLSANSNQPQHF
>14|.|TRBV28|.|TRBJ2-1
TGTGCCAGCAGGACCGACAGGCCACCCTATGAGCAGTTCTTC
CASRTDRPPYEQFF
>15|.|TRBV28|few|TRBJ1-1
TGTGCCAGCAGTTTATGGAAGGGGCCTATTACTGAAGCTTTCTTT
CASSLWKGPITEAFF
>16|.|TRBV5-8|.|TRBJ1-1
TGTGCCAGCAGCTTGGGGGCAGGGTCTATGAACACTGAAGCTTTCTTT
CASSLGAGSMNTEAFF
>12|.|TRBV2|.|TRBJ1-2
TGTGCCAGCAGTGAAACGTCGGATGGCTACACCTTC
CASSETSDGYTF
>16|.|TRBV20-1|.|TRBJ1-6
TGCAGTGCTAGGACCAAATATGCAGGGCGAAATTCACCCCTCCACTTT
CSARTKYAGRNSPLHF
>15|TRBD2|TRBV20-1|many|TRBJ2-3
TGCAGTGCTTTCACTAGCGGGAGGCGCACAGATACGCAGTATTTT
CSAFTSGRRTDTQYF
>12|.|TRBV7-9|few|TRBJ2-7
TGTGCCAGCAGCTCCCGACGGGGCGAGCAGTACTTC
CASSSRRGEQYF
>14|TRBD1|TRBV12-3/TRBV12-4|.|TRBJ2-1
TGTGCCAGCAGTTCAGGGGGACAGGTCAATGAGCAGTTCTTC
CASSSGGQVNEQFF
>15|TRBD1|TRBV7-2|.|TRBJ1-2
TGTGCCAGCAGCCCCGACAGGGGGAGAGGTCATGGCTACACCTTC
CASSPDRGRGHGYTF
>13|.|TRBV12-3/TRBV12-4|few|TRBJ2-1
TGTGCCAGCAGTTTAACTGGGGGCGATGAGCAGTTCTTC
CASSLTGGDEQFF
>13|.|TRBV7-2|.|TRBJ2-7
TGTGCCAGCAGCCCGCTAGCGTGGTACGAGCAGTACTTC
CASSPLAWYEQYF
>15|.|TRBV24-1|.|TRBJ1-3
TGTGCCACCAGTGGGACGGAATCGACTGGAAACACCATATATTTT
CATSGTESTGNTIYF
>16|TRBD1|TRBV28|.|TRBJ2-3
TGTGCCAGCAGTCTAGGACAGGGGGCTAGCGCAGATACGCAGTATTTT
CASSLGQGASADTQYF
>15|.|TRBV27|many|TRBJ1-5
TGTGCCAGCAGTTTACGTGCAGGGTTGATTGGGCCCCAGCATTTT
CASSLRAGLIGPQHF
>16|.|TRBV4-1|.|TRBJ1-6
TGCGCCAGCAGTCGTGGACGGAACTCCTATAATTCACCCCTCCACTTT
CASSRGRNSYNSPLHF